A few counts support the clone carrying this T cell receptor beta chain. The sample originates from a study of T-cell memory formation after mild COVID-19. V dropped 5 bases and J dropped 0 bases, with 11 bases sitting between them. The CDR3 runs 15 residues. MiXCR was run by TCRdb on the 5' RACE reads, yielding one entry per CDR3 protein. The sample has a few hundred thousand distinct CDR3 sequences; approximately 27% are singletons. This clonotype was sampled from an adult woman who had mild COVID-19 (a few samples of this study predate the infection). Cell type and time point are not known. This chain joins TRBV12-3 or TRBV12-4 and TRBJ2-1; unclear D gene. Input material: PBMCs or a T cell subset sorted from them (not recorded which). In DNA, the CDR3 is TGTGCCAGCAGTGTGTTGGCCTCCTCCTACAATGAGCAGTTCTTC. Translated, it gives CASSVLASSYNEQFF.